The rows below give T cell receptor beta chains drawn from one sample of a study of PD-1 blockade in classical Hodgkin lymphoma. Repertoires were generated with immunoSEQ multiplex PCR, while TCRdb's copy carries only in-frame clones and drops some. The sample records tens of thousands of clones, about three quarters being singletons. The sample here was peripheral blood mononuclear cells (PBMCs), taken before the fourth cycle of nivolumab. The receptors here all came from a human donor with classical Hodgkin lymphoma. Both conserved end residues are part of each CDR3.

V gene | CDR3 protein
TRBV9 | CASSVGRLIIDEQFF
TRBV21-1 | CASNQGTVGRNQPQHF
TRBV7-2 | CASSLVGETQYF
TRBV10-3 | CAISESGASGSSGANVLTF
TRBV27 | CASRVSGTSRLGNF
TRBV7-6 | CASSFYTGGEGLAGYNEQFF
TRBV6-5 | CASGRGQAYNEQFF
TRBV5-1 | CASSSDSSGNTIYF
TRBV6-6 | CASSRPRMGLSYEQYF
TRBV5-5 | CASSLSPAHHNEQFF
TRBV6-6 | CASSLPTGELFF
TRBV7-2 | CASRAGTGRNNEQFF
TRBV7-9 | CASSSSPAGTGYGYTF
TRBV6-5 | CASSLAGPTGELFF
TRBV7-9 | CASTFRVGTEAFF
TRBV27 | CASSFSDTQYF
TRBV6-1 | CASSARGGYTF
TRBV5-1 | CASSLAWQETQYF
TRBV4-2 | CASSQAGRRANSPLHF
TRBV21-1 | CASSKASDDREQETQYF
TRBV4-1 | CASSQGSTGRGEKLFF
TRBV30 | CAWSISGRTLSVEQYF
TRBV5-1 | CASSSTGSTANEQFF
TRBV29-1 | CSMRTATNEKLFF
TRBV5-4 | CASSLWDRDNEKLFF
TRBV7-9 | CASSPIPMGGGETQYF
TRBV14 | CASSKGLAGANVLTF
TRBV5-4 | CASSWDRSSYEQYF
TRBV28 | CASREDGRAYEQFF
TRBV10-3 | CAISQTSGGFADTQYF
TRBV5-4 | CASSWGTDSNGYTF
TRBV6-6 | CASSQWYTSNEQFF
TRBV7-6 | CASKAEGSGEQFF
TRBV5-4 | CASRPGTSGPYEQYF
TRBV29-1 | CSVDGQFQETQYF
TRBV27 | CASSLWTSGYNEQFF
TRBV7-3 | CASSPGGRETQYF
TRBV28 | CASSPGTDTYGYTF
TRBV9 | CASSPGDTYYGYTF
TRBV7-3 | CASSKQGPGANVLTF
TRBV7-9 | CASSPSGLSNQPQHF
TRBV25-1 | CASSESPHQGGSEQYF
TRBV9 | CASSATPNTGELFF
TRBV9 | CASSRTSGIDEQFF
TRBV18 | CASSPPGWASSYF
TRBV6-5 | CASTSHGTGVRKAFF
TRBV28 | CATSSPGTGAGEQYF
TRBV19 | CASSTPHRGSTDTQYF
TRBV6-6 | CASSYSTPPEQYF
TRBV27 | CASSLGGRVEGYTF